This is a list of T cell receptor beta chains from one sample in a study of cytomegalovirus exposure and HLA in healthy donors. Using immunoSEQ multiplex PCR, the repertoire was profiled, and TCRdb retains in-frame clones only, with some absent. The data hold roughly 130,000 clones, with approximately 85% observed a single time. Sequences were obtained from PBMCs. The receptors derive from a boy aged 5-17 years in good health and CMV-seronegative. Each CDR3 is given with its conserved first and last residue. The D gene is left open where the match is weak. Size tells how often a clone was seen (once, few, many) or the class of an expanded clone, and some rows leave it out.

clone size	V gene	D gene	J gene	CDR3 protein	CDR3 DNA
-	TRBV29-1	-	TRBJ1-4	CSVEDWSPGELFF	TGCAGCGTTGAAGATTGGTCTCCGGGGGAACTGTTTTTT
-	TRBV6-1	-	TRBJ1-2	CASRPPEESGYTF	TGTGCCAGCAGGCCACCGGAGGAATCTGGCTACACCTTC
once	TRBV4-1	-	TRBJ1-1	CASSQLATVASEAFF	TGCGCCAGCAGCCAGTTGGCGACAGTCGCCTCTGAAGCTTTCTTT
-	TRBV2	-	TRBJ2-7	CASSLPSPGVYEQYF	TGTGCCAGCAGCCTCCCCTCCCCAGGGGTCTACGAGCAGTACTTC
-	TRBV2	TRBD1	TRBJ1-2	CASIRMETGGLAFYGYTF	TGTGCCAGCATTCGAATGGAGACAGGGGGCCTCGCCTTCTATGGCTACACCTTC
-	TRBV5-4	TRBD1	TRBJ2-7	CASSLGQGMAYEQYF	TGTGCCAGCAGCTTGGGACAGGGGATGGCCTACGAGCAGTACTTC
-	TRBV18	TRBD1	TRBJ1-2	CASSLGTDGYTF	TGTGCCAGCTCACTAGGGACAGATGGCTACACCTTC
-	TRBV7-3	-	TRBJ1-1	CASSLMGGETTEAFF	TGTGCCAGCAGCTTAATGGGAGGAGAGACCACTGAAGCTTTCTTT
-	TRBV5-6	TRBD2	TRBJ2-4	CASSLTTSGRVAKNIQYF	TGTGCCAGCAGCTTGACAACTAGCGGGAGAGTAGCCAAAAACATTCAGTACTTC
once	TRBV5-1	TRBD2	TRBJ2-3	CASREPGTSGDAQYF	TGCGCCAGCAGAGAACCCGGGACTAGTGGGGATGCGCAGTATTTT
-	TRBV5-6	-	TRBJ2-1	CASSPGTYNEQFF	TGTGCCAGCAGCCCGGGAACCTACAATGAGCAGTTCTTC
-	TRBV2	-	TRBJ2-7	CASSMTAYEQYF	TGTGCCAGCAGTATGACAGCCTACGAGCAGTACTTC
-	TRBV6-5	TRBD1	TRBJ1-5	CATTDTTGGWQPQHF	TGTGCCACCACTGATACTACAGGGGGCTGGCAGCCCCAGCATTTT
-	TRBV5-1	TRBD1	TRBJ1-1	CASSSDRGGTEAFF	TGCGCCAGCAGCTCGGACAGGGGTGGCACTGAAGCTTTCTTT
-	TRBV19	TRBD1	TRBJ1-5	CASSKTGAEPQHF	TGTGCCAGTAGCAAAACAGGGGCAGAGCCCCAGCATTTT
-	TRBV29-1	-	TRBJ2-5	CSVSEVQETQYF	TGCAGCGTCTCCGAGGTCCAAGAGACCCAGTACTTC
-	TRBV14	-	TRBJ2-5	CASSQVPKRVWQETQYF	TGTGCCAGCAGCCAAGTGCCTAAGAGGGTTTGGCAAGAGACCCAGTACTTC
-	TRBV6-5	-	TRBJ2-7	CASSEMSSYEQYF	TGTGCCAGCAGTGAAATGAGCTCCTACGAGCAGTACTTC
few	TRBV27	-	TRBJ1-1	CASSLRVEGTEAFF	TGTGCCAGCAGTTTACGCGTTGAGGGAACTGAAGCTTTCTTT
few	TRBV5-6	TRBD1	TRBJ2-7	CASSVTGYTYEQYF	TGTGCCAGCAGCGTGACAGGGTATACCTACGAGCAGTACTTC
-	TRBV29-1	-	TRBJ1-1	CSVVGGGLGPEAFF	TGCAGCGTTGTAGGGGGGGGGCTGGGCCCTGAAGCTTTCTTT
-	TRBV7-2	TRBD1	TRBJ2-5	CASSSRGGQGAQYF	TGTGCCAGCAGCTCGCGGGGAGGACAGGGGGCCCAGTACTTC
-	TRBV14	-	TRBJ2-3	CASSQVEAGAWTDTQYF	TGTGCCAGCAGCCAAGTTGAGGCAGGGGCCTGGACAGATACGCAGTATTTT
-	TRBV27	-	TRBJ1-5	CASSLSIGSQPQHF	TGTGCCAGCAGTTTATCTATCGGGAGTCAGCCCCAGCATTTT
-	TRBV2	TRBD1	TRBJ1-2	CASSETGSDGYTF	TGTGCCAGCAGTGAGACAGGGTCGGATGGCTACACCTTC